The present entry profiles one TCR beta chain with its context. No antigen is known for it. These data originate in a study of identical twins. Overall study findings and caveats: Excess sharing by twins proved weaker in beta out-of-frame sequences. Insertions ran lower in abundant cord blood beta clonotypes, though not in memory repertoires. Models underpredicted monozygotic twin sharing of out-of-frame TCR alpha.

The CDR3 covers 13 residues. V lost 3 bases, J lost 5 bases, and 13 bases lay in between. The germline V gene has CDR1 DFQATT and CDR2 SNEGSKA (reference sequence). The authors used template switching to add a universal primer site and gave cDNA unique molecular identifiers. In TCRdb, the 5' RACE reads were re-called with MiXCR into one record per CDR3 protein. The sample records some 1,700,000 distinct CDR3 sequences, roughly 35% being singletons. The sequenced sample consisted of cord blood. The sequence derives from a newborn girl in good health. The chain employs TRBV20-1 and TRBJ2-5; no reliable D call. CDR3 bases: TGCAGTGCTAGTCTAGATCCTCGGGAGACCCAGTACTTC. Amino acid sequence: CSASLDPRETQYF.